A selection of T cell receptor beta chains follows, all from one sample in a study of T cell changes during pregnancy in multiple sclerosis. Here immunoSEQ multiplex PCR was the method, and the copy in TCRdb shows in-frame clones only, minus some. The table shows 20,000 to 25,000 clones, with roughly 80% occurring only once. The source was CD8+ T cells from peripheral blood mononuclear cells, collected in the first trimester of pregnancy. The origin of the receptors is a female donor in good health, enrolled as a control in a pregnancy study. Both conserved end residues are part of each CDR3. The D gene is left open where the match is weak. Not every row has a clone size; where given, it reads once, few, many or a size class.

size,V,J,D,DNA,CDR3
-,TRBV28,TRBJ2-2,TRBD1,TGTGCCAGCAGCGACAGGGGCCTACACACCGGGGAGCTGTTTTTT,CASSDRGLHTGELFF
-,TRBV13,TRBJ2-3,-,TGTGCCAGCAGCCCCGTTTCGGGCGGGGTGACAGATACGCAGTATTTT,CASSPVSGGVTDTQYF
-,TRBV27,TRBJ1-1,TRBD1,TGTGCCAGCAGTTTAAGACAGGGTGGTACTGAAGCTTTCTTT,CASSLRQGGTEAFF
once,TRBV10-2,TRBJ2-7,TRBD2,TGCGCCAGCAGGGGGTGGATGGTAATAGCGGGACAAGGGGGGTCGTACGAGCAGTACTTC,CASRGWMVIAGQGGSYEQYF
-,TRBV5-1,TRBJ2-1,TRBD1,TGCGCCAGCAGCTCCGGGACAGACTCCTACAATGAGCAGTTCTTC,CASSSGTDSYNEQFF
-,TRBV11-2,TRBJ2-7,-,TGTGCCAGCAGCTTAGATCATCCCCCAGGGGTCTACGAGCAGTACTTC,CASSLDHPPGVYEQYF
-,TRBV5-1,TRBJ2-7,-,TGCGCCAGCAGCTTGGGCCATATGAAGCGGAGCTCCTACGAGCAGTACTTC,CASSLGHMKRSSYEQYF
-,TRBV7-3,TRBJ2-3,TRBD2,TGTGCCAGCAGCTCCCTAGCGGGGACCTCAGATACGCAGTATTTT,CASSSLAGTSDTQYF
few,TRBV28,TRBJ1-1,-,TGTGCCAGCACCGCGGGCCGTGGAGACACTGAAGCTTTCTTT,CASTAGRGDTEAFF
-,TRBV4-2,TRBJ2-5,TRBD2,TGTGCCAGCAGCCAAGATCCTAGCGGGGGGGCAGAGACCCAGTACTTC,CASSQDPSGGAETQYF
-,TRBV25-1,TRBJ1-2,TRBD1,TGTGCCAGCAGTGAGGGCCTCGGGGACAGGCGCTCCTATGGCTACACCTTC,CASSEGLGDRRSYGYTF
many,TRBV4-3,TRBJ1-5,-,TGCGCCAGCAGCCAAGATGATAGGGGGTATCAGCCCCAGCATTTT,CASSQDDRGYQPQHF
once,TRBV27,TRBJ1-5,TRBD1,TGTGCCAGCAGGGGCGGGACAGGTAACCAGCCCCAGCATTTT,CASRGGTGNQPQHF
-,TRBV4-2,TRBJ2-7,TRBD1,TGTGCCAGCAGCCCTTATGAGACAGGGGTGGGGGAGCAGTACTTC,CASSPYETGVGEQYF
-,TRBV5-6,TRBJ1-1,-,TGTGCCAGCAGCTTGGGCGGGGAAACCTCTGAAGCTTTCTTT,CASSLGGETSEAFF
-,TRBV28,TRBJ1-5,-,TGTGCCAGCAGTTTAGCGGATGTTAGCAATCAGCCCCAGCATTTT,CASSLADVSNQPQHF
-,TRBV13,TRBJ2-7,TRBD1,TGTGCCAGCAGCCCGGAGGGACAGGGGGCGAGGGAGCAGTACTTC,CASSPEGQGAREQYF
few,TRBV19,TRBJ2-4,-,TGTGCCAGTAGGGGTACAGACCTAGCCAAAAACATTCAGTACTTC,CASRGTDLAKNIQYF
-,TRBV9,TRBJ2-3,TRBD2,TGTGCCAGCAGCGCTGGGACTAGCGGGAGCACAGATACGCAGTATTTT,CASSAGTSGSTDTQYF
-,TRBV28,TRBJ2-1,TRBD2,TGTGCCAGCAGCTTACGGGAGGGCCCCTACAATGAGCAGTTCTTC,CASSLREGPYNEQFF
once,TRBV11-2,TRBJ2-3,TRBD1,TGTGCCAGCAGCACCAAGACAGGGCCAGATACGCAGTATTTT,CASSTKTGPDTQYF
once,TRBV10-3,TRBJ2-7,TRBD2,TGTGCCATCAGTGAGTCTTGGAGCGGGGCCGACAGCGGGTGGTTC,CAISESWSGADSGWF
-,TRBV19,TRBJ1-1,TRBD1,TGTGCCAGTAGCCAGGGACAGGGCACTGAAGCTTTCTTT,CASSQGQGTEAFF
-,TRBV6-1,TRBJ2-3,TRBD2,TGTGCCAGCAGTGATGGAGCGGGAGGATCAGATACGCAGTATTTT,CASSDGAGGSDTQYF
once,TRBV7-8,TRBJ1-5,TRBD1,TGTGCCAGCAGCTCAGGACAGGGATTAAATCAGCCCCAGCATTTT,CASSSGQGLNQPQHF
-,TRBV7-9,TRBJ1-1,-,TGTGCCAGCAGCAATACAGGGCTCCAGAACACTGAAGCTTTCTTT,CASSNTGLQNTEAFF
-,TRBV10-2,TRBJ1-5,-,TGCGCCAGCAGTAGTACAGGTTACAATCAGCCCCAGCATTTT,CASSSTGYNQPQHF
-,TRBV6-5,TRBJ2-5,TRBD2,TGTGCCAGCAGTTACTCAGCGGGGGGGCCCCAAGAGACCCAGTACTTC,CASSYSAGGPQETQYF
-,TRBV4-2,TRBJ2-5,TRBD2,TGTGCCAGCAGCCAAGAACTAGCGGGAGGGCCTAAAGAGACCCAGTACTTC,CASSQELAGGPKETQYF
-,TRBV5-1,TRBJ2-1,TRBD2,TGCGCCAGCAGCCGCACGCGAGCGGGGGACAATGAGCAGTTCTTC,CASSRTRAGDNEQFF
-,TRBV6-5,TRBJ1-5,-,TGTGCCAGCAGTGAACTCGGAGGCCAGCCCCAGCATTTT,CASSELGGQPQHF
-,TRBV7-9,TRBJ2-7,-,TGTGCCAGCAGCTTAGATTTGGGCCCGCAGTACTTC,CASSLDLGPQYF
-,TRBV5-5,TRBJ2-3,TRBD2,TGTGCCAGCAGCTCGGGGAGGGTTGAGACAGATACGCAGTATTTT,CASSSGRVETDTQYF
-,TRBV4-2,TRBJ2-1,-,TGTGCCAGCAGCTTCACTCCGGGGAGGGAGCAGTTCTTC,CASSFTPGREQFF
-,TRBV27,TRBJ2-1,TRBD2,TGTGCCAGCAGTTCGAGGACTAGCGGGGCGAATGAGCAGTTCTTC,CASSSRTSGANEQFF
-,TRBV10-1,TRBJ2-7,-,TGCGCCAGCAGCCCCGTGCAATCCGGCTACGAGCAGTACTTC,CASSPVQSGYEQYF
-,TRBV9,TRBJ1-1,-,TGTGCCAGCAGCGTAGATATCATGAGGGGGACTGAAGCTTTCTTT,CASSVDIMRGTEAFF
-,TRBV12-5,TRBJ2-2,TRBD1,TGTGCTATGGACAGGGGGAACACCGGGGAGCTGTTTTTT,CAMDRGNTGELFF
-,TRBV27,TRBJ1-2,TRBD1,TGTGCCAGCAGTCTAAGGGACAGCCTAGATGGCTACACCTTC,CASSLRDSLDGYTF
-,TRBV6-6,TRBJ2-2,-,TGTGCCAGCAGTTACACCGGGTCATTGAACACCGGGGAGCTGTTTTTT,CASSYTGSLNTGELFF
-,TRBV4-2,TRBJ2-5,TRBD2,TGTGCCAGCAGCCAGGGGCTAGCGGGAGGGCCTGGAGAGACCCAGTACTTC,CASSQGLAGGPGETQYF
-,TRBV7-3,TRBJ2-3,TRBD2,TGTGCCAGCAGCCCAGGGACTAGCGGCACAGATACGCAGTATTTT,CASSPGTSGTDTQYF
-,TRBV7-6,TRBJ2-1,TRBD2,TGTGCCAGCAGCCCCTGGACTAGCGGGAGAGGCTACAATGAGCAGTTCTTC,CASSPWTSGRGYNEQFF
-,TRBV6-1,TRBJ2-3,-,TGTGCCAGTGGGAGAGCAGGGGACACAGATACGCAGTATTTT,CASGRAGDTDTQYF
-,TRBV21-1,TRBJ1-4,-,TGTGCCAGCAGCAAGGACAGGGCAACTAATGAAAAACTGTTTTTT,CASSKDRATNEKLFF
-,TRBV9,TRBJ1-4,TRBD1,TGTGCCAGCAGCGTAGGGGACAGAAGGGAAAAACTGTTTTTT,CASSVGDRREKLFF
-,TRBV11-1,TRBJ2-2,TRBD2,TGTGCCAGCAGCTTACCGGGAGGATACACCGGGGAGCTGTTTTTT,CASSLPGGYTGELFF
-,TRBV28,TRBJ1-2,TRBD1,TGTGCCAGCAGTTTATTAAACGCGGGACAGAGTAACGGCTACACCTTC,CASSLLNAGQSNGYTF
once,TRBV9,TRBJ2-7,TRBD2,TGTGCCAGCAGCGTAGAAGGCGGGGGTTCCTACGAGCAGTACTTC,CASSVEGGGSYEQYF
-,TRBV4-2,TRBJ2-7,-,TGTGCCAGCAGCCAAGGGGGGGGCACCTACGAGCAGTACTTC,CASSQGGGTYEQYF
few,TRBV6-1,TRBJ1-4,-,TGTGCCAGCAGTCCCCTGGGGGAGGGAGCCGAAAAACTGTTTTTT,CASSPLGEGAEKLFF
once,TRBV7-8,TRBJ1-6,-,TGTGCCAGCAGCGTTCCCCCGGACAGAAATTCACCCCTCCACTTT,CASSVPPDRNSPLHF
-,TRBV4-3,TRBJ1-2,-,TGCGCCAGCAGCCAAGACCCCCGACAGACTAACTATGGCTACACCTTC,CASSQDPRQTNYGYTF
few,TRBV29-1,TRBJ2-7,-,TGCAGCGTTGTTGGGTCAGGGGGGCCCTACGAGCAGTACTTC,CSVVGSGGPYEQYF
-,TRBV7-9,TRBJ1-4,-,TGTGCCAGCAGCCCCCTCGAGGGATCAACTAATGAAAAACTGTTTTTT,CASSPLEGSTNEKLFF